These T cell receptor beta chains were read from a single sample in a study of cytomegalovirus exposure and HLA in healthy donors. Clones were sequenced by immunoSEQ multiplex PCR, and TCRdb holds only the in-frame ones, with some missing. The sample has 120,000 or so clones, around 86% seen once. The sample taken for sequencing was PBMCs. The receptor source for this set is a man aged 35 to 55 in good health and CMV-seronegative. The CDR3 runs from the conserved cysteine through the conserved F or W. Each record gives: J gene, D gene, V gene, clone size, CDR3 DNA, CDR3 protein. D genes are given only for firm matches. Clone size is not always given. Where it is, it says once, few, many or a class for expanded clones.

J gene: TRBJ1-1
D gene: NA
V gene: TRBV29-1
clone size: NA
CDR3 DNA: TGCAGCGTCAGGACAGTTTCTTCTGAAGCTTTCTTT
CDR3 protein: CSVRTVSSEAFF

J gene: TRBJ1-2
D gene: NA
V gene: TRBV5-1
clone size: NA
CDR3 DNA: TGCGCCAGCAGCTTGGTCCTACGACAGAATGGCTACACCTTC
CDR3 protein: CASSLVLRQNGYTF

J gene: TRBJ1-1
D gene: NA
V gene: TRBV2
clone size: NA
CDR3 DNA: TGTGCCAGCAGTGTACTTAGCACATCGGGGTCGGCTTTCTTT
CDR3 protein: CASSVLSTSGSAFF

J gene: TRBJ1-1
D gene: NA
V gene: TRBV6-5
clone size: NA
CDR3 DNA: TGTGCCAGCAGTTACTCCAACAGGGTCGGTGAAGCTTTCTTT
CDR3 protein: CASSYSNRVGEAFF

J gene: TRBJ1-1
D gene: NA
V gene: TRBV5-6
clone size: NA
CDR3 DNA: TGTGCCAGCAGCTTAGGGGTCACTGAAGCTTTCTTT
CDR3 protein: CASSLGVTEAFF

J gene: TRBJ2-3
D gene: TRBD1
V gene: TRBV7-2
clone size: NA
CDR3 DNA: TGTGCCAGCAGCTTAGAACAGGGGACAGATACGCAGTATTTT
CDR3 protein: CASSLEQGTDTQYF

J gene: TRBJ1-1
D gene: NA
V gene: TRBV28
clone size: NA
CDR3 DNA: TGTGCCAGCAGTTTTACGGGGGGCACTGAAGCTTTCTTT
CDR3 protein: CASSFTGGTEAFF

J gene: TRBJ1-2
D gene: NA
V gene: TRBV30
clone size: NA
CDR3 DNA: TGTGCCTGGAGGGTCGGGAGCTATGGCTACACCTTC
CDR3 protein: CAWRVGSYGYTF

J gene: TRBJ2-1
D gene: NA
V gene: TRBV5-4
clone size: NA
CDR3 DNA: TGTGCCAGCAGTCGAGAGGAGACCTACAATGAGCAGTTCTTC
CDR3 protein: CASSREETYNEQFF

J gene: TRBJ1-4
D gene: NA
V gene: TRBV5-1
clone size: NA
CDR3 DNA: TGCGCCAGCAGCTCCGGACTAGTCCTTCCTGAGGGTCAAAATGAAAAACTGTTTTTT
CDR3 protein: CASSSGLVLPEGQNEKLFF

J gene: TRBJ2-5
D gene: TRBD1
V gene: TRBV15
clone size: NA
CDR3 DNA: TGTGCCACCAGCACCCGGACAGGGGGCGAGACCCAGTACTTC
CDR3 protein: CATSTRTGGETQYF

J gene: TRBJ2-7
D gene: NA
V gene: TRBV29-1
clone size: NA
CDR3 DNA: TGCAGCGTTGATCGGGGCGGGGACGAGCAGTACTTC
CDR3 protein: CSVDRGGDEQYF

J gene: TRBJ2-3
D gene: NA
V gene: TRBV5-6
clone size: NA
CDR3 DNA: TGTGCCAGCAGCTTGGGACAACCTGTCACAGATACGCAGTATTTT
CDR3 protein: CASSLGQPVTDTQYF

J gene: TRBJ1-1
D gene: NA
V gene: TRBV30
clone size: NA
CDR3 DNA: TGTGCCTGGGGACTACTTCGGAACACTGAAGCTTTCTTT
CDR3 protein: CAWGLLRNTEAFF

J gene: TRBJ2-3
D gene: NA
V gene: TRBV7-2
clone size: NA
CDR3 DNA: TGTGCCAGCAGCTTAGTGGCTAGACGCACAGATACGCAGTATTTT
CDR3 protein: CASSLVARRTDTQYF

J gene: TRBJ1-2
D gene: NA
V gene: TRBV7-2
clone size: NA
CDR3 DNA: TGTGCCAGCAGCGCCCCAAGGGCGGGTAACTATGGCTACACCTTC
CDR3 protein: CASSAPRAGNYGYTF

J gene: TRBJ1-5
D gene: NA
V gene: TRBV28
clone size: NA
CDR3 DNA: TGTGCCAGCAGTTTTACCCAGGGTCAGGGCAATCAGCCCCAGCATTTT
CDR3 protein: CASSFTQGQGNQPQHF

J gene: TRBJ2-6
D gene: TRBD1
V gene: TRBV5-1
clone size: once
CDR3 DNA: TGCGCCAGCAGGGGGGACAGGGAGTCCGGGGCCAACGTCCTGACTTTC
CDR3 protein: CASRGDRESGANVLTF

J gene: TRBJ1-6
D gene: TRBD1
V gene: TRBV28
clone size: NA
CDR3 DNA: TGTGCCAGCAGTACCGGGACAGATAATTCACCCCTCCACTTT
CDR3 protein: CASSTGTDNSPLHF

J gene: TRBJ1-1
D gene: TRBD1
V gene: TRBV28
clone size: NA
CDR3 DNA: TGTGCCAGCAGCCGACAGGGCTGGACTGAAGCTTTCTTT
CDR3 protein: CASSRQGWTEAFF

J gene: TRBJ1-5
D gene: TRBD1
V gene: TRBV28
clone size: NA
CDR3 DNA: TGTGCCAGCAGCCAGCTCGACAGGGCAGAAAGCAATCAGCCCCAGCATTTT
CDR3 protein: CASSQLDRAESNQPQHF

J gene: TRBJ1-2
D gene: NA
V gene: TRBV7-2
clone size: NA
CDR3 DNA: TGTGCCAGCAGCTTAGAAGACAGAACTGGCTACACCTTC
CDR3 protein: CASSLEDRTGYTF

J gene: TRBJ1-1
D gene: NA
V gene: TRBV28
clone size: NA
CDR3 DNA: TGTGCCAGCAGTTTATGGTTGGCAGGCGCAGAAAACTCTGAAGCTTTCTTT
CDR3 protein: CASSLWLAGAENSEAFF

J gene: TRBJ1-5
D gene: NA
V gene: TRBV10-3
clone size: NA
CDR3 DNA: TGTGCCATCAGCCAGGGCATCGGCAATCAGCCCCAGCATTTT
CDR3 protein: CAISQGIGNQPQHF

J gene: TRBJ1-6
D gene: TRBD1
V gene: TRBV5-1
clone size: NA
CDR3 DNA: TGCGCCAGCAGCTTGGAGGGGGACAGGGATTCACCCCTCCACTTT
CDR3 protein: CASSLEGDRDSPLHF

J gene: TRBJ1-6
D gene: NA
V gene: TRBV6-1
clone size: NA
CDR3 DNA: TGTGCCAGCAGTGAAGAGGGGCTCGATTCACCCCTCCACTTT
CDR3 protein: CASSEEGLDSPLHF

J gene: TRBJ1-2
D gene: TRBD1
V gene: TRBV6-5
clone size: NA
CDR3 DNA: TGTGCCAGCAGCCATACGACAGGGGACGGAGGCTACACCTTC
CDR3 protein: CASSHTTGDGGYTF

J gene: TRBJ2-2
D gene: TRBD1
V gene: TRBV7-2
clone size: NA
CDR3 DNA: TGTGCCAGCAGCTTAGCCCCGGGACAGGGGATCACCGGGGAGCTGTTTTTT
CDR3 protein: CASSLAPGQGITGELFF

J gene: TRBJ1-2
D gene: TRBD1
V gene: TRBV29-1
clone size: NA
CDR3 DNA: TGCAGCGTTGCACCGCGGGACAGGTACTATGGCTACACCTTC
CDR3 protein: CSVAPRDRYYGYTF

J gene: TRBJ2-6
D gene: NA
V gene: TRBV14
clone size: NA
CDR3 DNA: TGTGCCAGCAGCCAAGTGGGGCGAGGCCCTGGGGCCAACGTCCTGACTTTC
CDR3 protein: CASSQVGRGPGANVLTF

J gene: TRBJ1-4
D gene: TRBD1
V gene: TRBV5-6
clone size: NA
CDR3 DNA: TGTGCCAGCAGCTTGGGGACAGGGGACGAAAAACTGTTTTTT
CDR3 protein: CASSLGTGDEKLFF

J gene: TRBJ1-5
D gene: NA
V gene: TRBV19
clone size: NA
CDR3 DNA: TGTGCCAGTAGTCCCACGTACAGGGTCGATAGCAATCAGCCCCAGCATTTT
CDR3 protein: CASSPTYRVDSNQPQHF

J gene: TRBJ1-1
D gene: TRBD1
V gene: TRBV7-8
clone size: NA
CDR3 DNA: TGTGCCAGCAGCCTTCGACAGGGAAACACTGAAGCTTTCTTT
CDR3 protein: CASSLRQGNTEAFF

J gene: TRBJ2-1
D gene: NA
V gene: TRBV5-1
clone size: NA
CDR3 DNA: TGCGCCAGCAGCTTGGACGCGAGCTCCTACAATGAGCAGTTCTTC
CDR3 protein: CASSLDASSYNEQFF

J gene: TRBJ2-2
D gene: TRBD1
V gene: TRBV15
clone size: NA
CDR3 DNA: TGTGCCACCAGAATGGGACAGGGACTCACCGGGGAGCTGTTTTTT
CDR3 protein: CATRMGQGLTGELFF

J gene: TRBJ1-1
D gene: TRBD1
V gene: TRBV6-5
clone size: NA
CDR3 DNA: TGTGCCAGCAGTTCCCCGTCCCGACAGGGTGAAGAAGCTTTCTTT
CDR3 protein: CASSSPSRQGEEAFF

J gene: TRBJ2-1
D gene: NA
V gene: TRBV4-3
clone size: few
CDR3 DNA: TGCGCCAGCAGCCAAGAACTCCTACAGTACAATGAGCAGTTCTTC
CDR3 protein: CASSQELLQYNEQFF

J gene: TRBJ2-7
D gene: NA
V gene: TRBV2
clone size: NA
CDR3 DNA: TGTGCCAGCATCGCCGAGGGGGACCGGGGGCAGTACTTC
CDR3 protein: CASIAEGDRGQYF

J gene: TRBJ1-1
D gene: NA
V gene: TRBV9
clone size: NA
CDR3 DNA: TGTGCCAGCAGCGTGGGACACCGGAACACTGAAGCTTTCTTT
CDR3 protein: CASSVGHRNTEAFF

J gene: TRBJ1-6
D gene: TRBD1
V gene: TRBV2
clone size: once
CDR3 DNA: TGTGCCAGCAGTGGACCAGGGGGCGGACAGAGTAATTCACCCCTCCACTTT
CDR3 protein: CASSGPGGGQSNSPLHF

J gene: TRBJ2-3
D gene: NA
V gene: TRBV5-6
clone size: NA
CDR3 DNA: TGTGCCAGCAGCCCACGAGTGGATACGCAGTATTTT
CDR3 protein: CASSPRVDTQYF

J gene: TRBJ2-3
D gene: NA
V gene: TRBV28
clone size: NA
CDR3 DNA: TGTGCCAGCAGTTTAAGGGCAGACTACGACACAGATACGCAGTATTTT
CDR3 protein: CASSLRADYDTDTQYF

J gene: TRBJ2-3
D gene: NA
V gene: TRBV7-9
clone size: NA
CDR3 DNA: TGTGCCAGCAGCTTACTGCAGGCTAGCACAGATACGCAGTATTTT
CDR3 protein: CASSLLQASTDTQYF

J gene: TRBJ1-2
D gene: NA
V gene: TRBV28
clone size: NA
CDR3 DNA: TGTGCCAGCAGTTCGGCGACGGCACTATATGGCTACACCTTC
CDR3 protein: CASSSATALYGYTF

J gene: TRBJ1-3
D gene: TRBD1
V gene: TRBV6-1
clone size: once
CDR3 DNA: TGTGCCAGCAGTGACGGGGACAGGCTATATTCTGGAAACACCATATATTTT
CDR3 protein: CASSDGDRLYSGNTIYF

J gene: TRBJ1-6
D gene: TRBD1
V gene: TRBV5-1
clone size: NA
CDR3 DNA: TGCGCCAGCAGCGTATATGGGACAGTGAGGAGTGGATCACCCCTCCACTTT
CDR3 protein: CASSVYGTVRSGSPLHF

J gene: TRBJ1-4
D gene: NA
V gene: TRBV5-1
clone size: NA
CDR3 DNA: TGCGCCAGCAGCTTGCAAGGGGCGAGTAATGAAAAACTGTTTTTT
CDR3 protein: CASSLQGASNEKLFF

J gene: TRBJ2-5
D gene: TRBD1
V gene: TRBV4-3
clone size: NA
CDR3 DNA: TGCGCCAGCAGCCCCCGGACAGGGGAACAAGAGACCCAGTACTTC
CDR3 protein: CASSPRTGEQETQYF